This record covers a single TCR beta chain. This clone may be a read error of a much larger clone one base away. Other DNA sequences in this specimen translate into the identical CDR3. Only in-frame clones appear in the TCRdb table, and some are missing; sequencing was by immunoSEQ multiplex PCR. The sample lists over 100,000 clones; 85% to 90% were seen once. The CDR3 contains 12 residues. Trimming cost V 2 bases and J 7 bases, with 6 bases left between them. The sample belongs to a study of control samples from healthy donors and cancer patients. The TCR originated in a woman aged 45-65 years in good health. The sequencing input was blood. The rearrangement links TRBV12-3 or TRBV12-4 to TRBJ2-1; no firm D call. CDR3 sequence: CASSLFGNEQFF. The DNA of the CDR3 is TGTGCCAGCAGTTTATTCGGGAATGAGCAGTTCTTC.